This paragraph covers one T cell receptor (beta chain) sequence. Its antigen is unidentified. The data were taken from a study of T cell repertoires in cytomegalovirus infection. At the level of the study: CMV epitopes, recently identified HLA-C-restricted and well-studied HLA-B-restricted, were used. Public signatures in TCR beta pointed to CMV infection and matching HLA type. General study findings and limits: In two of eight donors, the top clonotype was HLA-C-restricted CMV-specific. Of the TCR beta families, the public ones yielded a cumulative frequency that identified carriers of CMV plus the relevant HLA.

TCRdb re-derived calls from the reads in MiXCR, one entry per CDR3 protein. Of 600,000 to 700,000 distinct CDR3 sequences in the sample, about 30% were seen once. Trimming took off 10 bases at V and 9 bases at J, with 16 bases between the two ends. The CDR3 is made up of 11 amino acids. The germline V gene encodes CDR1 MGHDK and CDR2 SYGVNS. The rearrangement uses TRBV25-1 and TRBJ2-7, with unresolved D. The sequence came from a human donor in good health (CMV status not recorded). Some clones in this sample may be carry-over from other donors' samples. The source material was cultured PBMCs, sampled from culture after CMV antigen stimulation. The CDR3 sequence is CATRTVFGQYF. As DNA, the CDR3 is TGTGCCACCCGGACCGTCTTCGGGCAGTACTTC.